This T cell receptor beta chain was obtained from a study of T cell responses to AZD1222 COVID-19 vaccine. Sequenced by immunoSEQ multiplex PCR; TCRdb stores in-frame clones only, minus some. Among about 120,000 clones listed, 92% were seen once. This clone qualifies as medium-sized. The antigen is undetermined. Findings and caveats of the study: Targets within unmutated variant regions were reportedly found for nearly half of spike-specific TCRs. Sampling captured repertoires only after the peak T cell response.

This clonotype was obtained from an adult in good health. Sequencing was performed on peripheral blood, taken on day 0 of AZD1222 vaccination.

The CDR3 DNA reads as TGTGCCAGCAGCTTATTTGAGAACACTGAAGCTTTCTTT. Amino acids: CASSLFENTEAFF. The V and J genes are TRBV7-2 and TRBJ1-1; no reliable D call. The germline gives CDR1 SGHTA, CDR2 FQGNSA. The ends were cut back, 2 bases at V and 1 base at J, with 5 bases in the middle. The CDR3 sequence is 13 residues long.